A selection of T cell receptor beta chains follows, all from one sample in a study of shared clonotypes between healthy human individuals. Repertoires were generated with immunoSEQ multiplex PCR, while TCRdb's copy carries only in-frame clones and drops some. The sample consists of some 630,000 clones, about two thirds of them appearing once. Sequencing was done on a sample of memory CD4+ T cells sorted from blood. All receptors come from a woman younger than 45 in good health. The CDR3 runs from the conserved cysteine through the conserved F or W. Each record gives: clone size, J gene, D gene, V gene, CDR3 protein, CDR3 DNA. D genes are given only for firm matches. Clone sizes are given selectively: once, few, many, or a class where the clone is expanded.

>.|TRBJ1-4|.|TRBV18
CASSPQVGRDATNEKLFF
TGTGCCAGCTCACCTCAAGTGGGCAGGGATGCAACTAATGAAAAACTGTTTTTT
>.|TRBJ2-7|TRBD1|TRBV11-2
CASSLKWDSIEQYF
TGTGCCAGCAGCCTCAAATGGGACAGTATAGAGCAGTACTTC
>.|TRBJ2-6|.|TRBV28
CASRRGGTPTAGANVLTF
TGTGCCAGCCGAAGGGGTGGGACCCCTACGGCTGGGGCCAACGTCCTGACTTTC
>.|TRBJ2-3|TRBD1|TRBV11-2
CASSSRQGGDTQYF
TGTGCCAGCAGCTCAAGACAGGGTGGAGATACGCAGTATTTT
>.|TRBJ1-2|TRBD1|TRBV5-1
CASSLAIGDRDGYTF
TGCGCCAGCAGCTTGGCTATAGGGGACAGGGATGGCTACACCTTC
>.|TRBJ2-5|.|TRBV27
CASSSLRGAAQETQYF
TGTGCCAGCAGTTCTCTACGGGGAGCGGCTCAAGAGACCCAGTACTTC
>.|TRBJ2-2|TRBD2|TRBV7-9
CASSLGLAGAGELFF
TGTGCCAGCAGCTTAGGGCTAGCGGGAGCTGGGGAGCTGTTTTTT
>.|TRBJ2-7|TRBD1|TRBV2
CASWPGQGAKEQYF
TGTGCCAGCTGGCCGGGACAGGGGGCGAAAGAGCAGTACTTC
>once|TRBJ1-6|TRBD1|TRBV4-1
CASSQTGQGLDSPLHF
TGCGCCAGCAGCCAGACGGGACAGGGGTTAGATTCACCCCTCCACTTT
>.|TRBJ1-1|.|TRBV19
CASSLRGNTEAFF
TGTGCCAGTAGTCTTAGAGGGAACACTGAAGCTTTCTTT
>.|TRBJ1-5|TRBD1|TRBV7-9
CASSLGRDRGEQPQHF
TGTGCCAGCAGCTTAGGGAGGGACAGGGGAGAACAGCCCCAGCATTTT
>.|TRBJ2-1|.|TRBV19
CASSPLTGSYNEQFF
TGTGCCAGTAGTCCGTTGACAGGCTCCTACAATGAGCAGTTCTTC
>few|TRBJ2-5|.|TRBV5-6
CASSLGPTAKETQYF
TGTGCCAGCAGCTTGGGCCCAACGGCGAAAGAGACCCAGTACTTC
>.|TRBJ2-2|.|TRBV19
CASSKQESGELFF
TGTGCCAGTAGTAAACAGGAATCCGGGGAGCTGTTTTTT
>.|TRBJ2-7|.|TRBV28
CASSLPQGYEQYF
TGTGCCAGCAGTTTACCGCAGGGGTACGAGCAGTACTTC
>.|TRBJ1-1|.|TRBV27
CASSSTGTEAFF
TGTGCCAGCAGCTCTACGGGGACTGAAGCTTTCTTT
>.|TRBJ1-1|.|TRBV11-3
CASSYRGGTSEAFF
TGTGCCAGCAGCTACCGGGGGGGGACCTCCGAAGCTTTCTTT
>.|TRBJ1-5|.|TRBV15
CATSRALNQPQHF
TGTGCCACCAGCAGAGCACTAAATCAGCCCCAGCATTTT
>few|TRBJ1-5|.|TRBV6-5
CASSSGYGVNQPQHF
TGTGCCAGCAGTTCGGGGTACGGGGTGAATCAGCCCCAGCATTTT
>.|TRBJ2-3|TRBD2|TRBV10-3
CAISSGHTDTQYF
TGTGCCATCTCTAGCGGGCACACAGATACGCAGTATTTT
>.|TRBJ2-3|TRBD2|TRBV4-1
CASSQEGLAGLTDTQYF
TGCGCCAGCAGCCAAGAGGGGCTAGCGGGCCTCACAGATACGCAGTATTTT
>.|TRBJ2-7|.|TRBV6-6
CASSYMGSYEQYF
TGTGCCAGCAGTTACATGGGGAGCTACGAGCAGTACTTC